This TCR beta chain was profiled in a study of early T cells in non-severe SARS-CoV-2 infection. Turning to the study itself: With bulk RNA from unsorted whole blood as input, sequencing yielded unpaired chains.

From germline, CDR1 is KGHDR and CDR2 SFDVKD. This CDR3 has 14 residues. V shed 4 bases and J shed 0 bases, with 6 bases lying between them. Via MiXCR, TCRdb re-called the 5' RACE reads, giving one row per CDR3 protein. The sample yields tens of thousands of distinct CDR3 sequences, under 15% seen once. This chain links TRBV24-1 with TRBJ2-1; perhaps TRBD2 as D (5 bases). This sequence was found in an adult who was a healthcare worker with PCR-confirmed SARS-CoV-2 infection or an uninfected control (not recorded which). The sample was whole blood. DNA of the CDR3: TGTGCCACCAGTGAGGCGGGCTCCTACAATGAGCAGTTCTTC. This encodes CATSEAGSYNEQFF.